The T cell receptor beta chain under discussion was sequenced for a study of shared clonotypes between healthy human individuals. Libraries were prepared by immunoSEQ multiplex PCR; TCRdb keeps only in-frame clonotypes and omits some of them. This table has around 2,000,000 clones, approximately 94% appearing once. Comment on this clone: Antigen: not known.

This CDR3 contains 15 residues. The V gene end was trimmed by 5 bases and the J gene end by 6 bases; junction bases not matched to a gene: 11. The germline V gene has CDR1 SEHNR and CDR2 FQNEAQ (reference sequence). Regarding the study as a whole: Estimated clonotype richness was generally higher in naive than memory subsets.

CD45RO-negative cells were positively selected for CCR7, leaving out terminally differentiated effector memory CD45RA+ cells. The rearrangement links TRBV7-9 to TRBJ1-2, with 8 nucleotides matching TRBD1. The sequence came from a man aged 18 to 30 in good health. The source material was naive CD8+ T cells sorted from blood. CDR3 nucleotide sequence: TGTGCCAGCAGCCCGCGGACAGGGCTGTATAATGGCTACACCTTC. Protein product: CASSPRTGLYNGYTF.